The entry below describes one T cell receptor beta chain. This entry belongs to a study of control samples from healthy donors and cancer patients. Germline CDR1 reads LGHNA; CDR2 reads YNFKEQ. CDR3 length: 17 residues. Trimming at V came to 1 base and at J to 3 bases, leaving 6 bases not matched to a gene. Repertoires were generated with immunoSEQ multiplex PCR, while TCRdb's copy carries only in-frame clones and drops some. The data contain about 59,000 clones, around 87% of them singletons. The chain has TRBV4-2 and TRBJ2-1, with 10 bases aligning to TRBD2. The sequencing sample was made of PBMCs. The receptor was derived from a woman in her sixties or seventies with lung cancer. The CDR3 nucleotides are TGTGCCAGCAGCCAAGCGATGCGGACTAGCGGCTACAATGAGCAGTTCTTC. This translates into CASSQAMRTSGYNEQFF.